This is a list of T cell receptor beta chains from one sample in a study of sequential checkpoint blockade in melanoma. Here immunoSEQ multiplex PCR was the method, and the copy in TCRdb shows in-frame clones only, minus some. The table records 35,000 to 50,000 clones, 86% of them present only once. The sample here was CD8+ T cells sorted from blood (inferred from file names), taken from a patient given nivolumab and ipilimumab in sequence. The origin of the receptors is a human donor with melanoma. CDR3s include the opening cysteine and the closing phenylalanine or tryptophan. Clone size appears in some rows only: once, few, many, or a class for an expanded clone.

TRBV28	-	TRBJ1-5	CASSFRTGRNQPQHF
TRBV11-2	-	TRBJ1-2	CASSSSSDSPANYGYTF
TRBV9	-	TRBJ1-2	CASSVAGQIANYGYTF
TRBV6-5	-	TRBJ1-6	CASRPGGPKSPLHF
TRBV5-4	-	TRBJ2-2	CASSLANTGELFF
TRBV19	-	TRBJ2-3	CASSIGTGVWDTQYF
TRBV5-8	-	TRBJ2-5	CASSLGTGLQETQYF
TRBV6-5	-	TRBJ2-1	CASSGTNNEQFF
TRBV19	-	TRBJ2-7	CATQGGTGPYEQYF
TRBV7-6	few	TRBJ2-7	CASSLALDYEQYF
TRBV19	-	TRBJ1-2	CASKEGFYGYTF
TRBV27	once	TRBJ2-7	CASSSPLAGVYEQYF
TRBV27	-	TRBJ2-1	CASSPRGLAGGRDEQFF
TRBV19	few	TRBJ2-7	CASRLTGEYEQYF
TRBV4-1	once	TRBJ2-7	CASSFRLAGYEQYF
TRBV4-2	-	TRBJ2-6	CASSQEGGQAIWGANVLTF
TRBV19	once	TRBJ1-5	CASSIEILSSGTGVGNQPQHF
TRBV4-1	-	TRBJ2-7	CASSQDMWTASYEQYF
TRBV27	-	TRBJ2-3	CASSFGFGGTQYF
TRBV29-1	once	TRBJ2-5	CSVRPAGETQYF
TRBV7-2	-	TRBJ2-2	CASSLGLDRYTNTGELFF
TRBV7-3	once	TRBJ2-3	CASSRLAGVTDTQYF
TRBV5-5	-	TRBJ1-1	CASSLSRAEAFF
TRBV27	once	TRBJ2-2	CASSLSFTGTGELFF
TRBV7-9	few	TRBJ2-7	CASSFGLSYEQYF
TRBV10-3	-	TRBJ1-1	CATRQGRNTEAFF
TRBV6-5	-	TRBJ2-4	CATRAVNPNIQYF
TRBV13	-	TRBJ2-3	CASSHSTDTQYF
TRBV5-1	-	TRBJ2-1	CASSYNLAEQFF
TRBV7-2	-	TRBJ1-3	CASSAWLGAENTIYF
TRBV4-2	-	TRBJ1-2	CASSQEGRGLDYGYTF
TRBV2	-	TRBJ2-1	CASRDSQIDEQFF
TRBV5-4	-	TRBJ1-1	CASSSYTEAFF
TRBV18	-	TRBJ2-5	CASSAWTGVLQTQYF
TRBV5-1	-	TRBJ2-5	CASSPGIETQYF
TRBV27	few	TRBJ1-4	CASSLIRPGQTALSEKLFF
TRBV6-5	-	TRBJ2-5	CAKWKEWQAETQYF
TRBV9	-	TRBJ1-2	CASSIHEQGAYGYTF
TRBV11-3	-	TRBJ2-5	CASSLGTAQETQYF
TRBV5-6	once	TRBJ2-1	CASSLPGYNEQFF
TRBV7-9	-	TRBJ2-3	CASSTPGQVTDTQYF
TRBV18	-	TRBJ1-1	CASSPAGGTEAFF
TRBV9	-	TRBJ2-3	CASSEGSDTQYF
TRBV9	-	TRBJ2-1	CASSTSGNEQFF
TRBV7-9	-	TRBJ2-4	CASSFGGENIQYF
TRBV4-1	-	TRBJ2-1	CASSQDPLGTSGYYNEQFF
TRBV27	-	TRBJ2-1	CASSLKDRAFF
TRBV7-9	-	TRBJ2-7	CASSPRGGGREYEQYF
TRBV5-1	-	TRBJ2-1	CASSRAGNEQFF
TRBV7-9	-	TRBJ1-6	CASSLARVNSPLHF
TRBV27	-	TRBJ2-7	CASSGPGLASEQYF
TRBV7-9	-	TRBJ2-7	CASSSAGQVRLSPTYEQYF
TRBV5-6	-	TRBJ1-3	CASSLGGVQNTIYF
TRBV6-5	-	TRBJ2-2	CASSLGSTGELFF
TRBV27	-	TRBJ1-1	CASSLRVGGYEAFF
TRBV29-1	-	TRBJ1-1	CSVEQNTEAFF
TRBV13	-	TRBJ2-5	CASLKGTAWEETQYF
TRBV9	-	TRBJ2-7	CASSPSSYEQYF
TRBV29-1	-	TRBJ1-2	CSVNRGLYGYTF